This TCR beta chain was sequenced in a study of regulatory T cells in long-lasting Graves disease. Time point described: persistent/refractory GD, antithyroid drugs over 5 years with positive TRAb. PBMC-derived RNA was used for the TCR library. Investigators report Graves' disease was diagnosed under American Thyroid Association guidelines. V lost 5 bases and J lost 6, with 11 bases in between. The CDR3 is 12 residues long. Germline lookup yields CDR1 PRHDT and CDR2 FYEKMQ (reference sequence). This clonotype was detected ten times or more. For TCR beta, libraries came from iRepertoire HTBI primers and Arm-PCR of CDR3 regions. From the multiplex PCR reads, TCRdb called clonotypes with MiXCR, one entry per CDR3 protein. The repertoire holds 350,000 to 500,000 distinct CDR3 sequences, with around 20% as singletons.

The clonotype originates from a female donor with Graves disease. Source: peripheral blood mononuclear cells (PBMCs), taken when the disease was refractory, from a patient treated with antithyroid drugs. The chain uses TRBV13 and TRBJ2-7; D remains ambiguous. CDR3 nucleotides: TGTGCCAGCAGCCCTTCCGCTGGCGAGCAGTACTTC. It specifies CASSPSAGEQYF. Based on the CDR3 plus reference TRBV13 and TRBJ2-7, the full variable domain is AAGVIQSPRHLIKEKRETATLKCYPIPRHDTVYWYQQGPGQDPQFLISFYEKMQSDKGSIPDRFSAQQFSDYHSELNMSSLELGDSALYFCASSPSAGEQYFGPGTRLTVT.